The sequence of this T cell receptor (beta chain) was determined in a study of blood T cell repertoires in COVID-19. Study-wide context: Spain, Italy and the United States supplied samples that represented acute and convalescent COVID-19. In each case, the material was cDNA or gDNA derived from T cells, B-cell-depleted T cells, or PBMCs.

Per the study methods: The assay estimated nucleated cells by amplifying reference gene primers. Generated by immunoSEQ multiplex PCR, the TCRdb table keeps only in-frame clones and is missing some. For V, J and clone size, that table is used; D and trimming come from the DNA. The sample has more than 150,000 clones, 85% to 90% seen once; the top ten hold approximately 0.5%. Patients in Seattle were enrolled during active infection, then followed longitudinally. CDR3 length equals 13 residues. Germline V gene lookup returns CDR1 MNHEY and CDR2 SMNVEV (reference sequence). V was cut by 6 bases and J by 8 bases, with 16 bases left in between.

The receptor was isolated from a man aged 55 to 70 with COVID-19, enrolled during active disease. Sequencing input: peripheral blood. The chain has TRBV27 and TRBJ1-2; no definite D call. CDR3 sequence: CASSDRRGGGYTF. DNA for the CDR3: TGTGCCAGCAGCGACCGGCGGGGTGGAGGCTACACCTTC.